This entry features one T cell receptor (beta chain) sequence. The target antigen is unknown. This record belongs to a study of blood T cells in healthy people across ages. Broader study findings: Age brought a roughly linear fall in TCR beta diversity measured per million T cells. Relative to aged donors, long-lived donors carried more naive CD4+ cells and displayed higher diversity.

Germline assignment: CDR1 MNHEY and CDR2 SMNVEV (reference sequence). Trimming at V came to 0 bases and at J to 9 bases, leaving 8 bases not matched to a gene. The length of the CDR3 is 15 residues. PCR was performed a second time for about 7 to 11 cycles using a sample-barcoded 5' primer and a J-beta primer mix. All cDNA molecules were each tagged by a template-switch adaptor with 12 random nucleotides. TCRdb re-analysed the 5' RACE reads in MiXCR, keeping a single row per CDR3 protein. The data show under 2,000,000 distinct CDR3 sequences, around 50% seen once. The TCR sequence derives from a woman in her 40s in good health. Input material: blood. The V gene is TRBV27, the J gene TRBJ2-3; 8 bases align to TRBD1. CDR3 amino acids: CASSLSGQVPGTQYF. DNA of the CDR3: TGTGCCAGCAGTTTATCGGGACAGGTTCCCGGAACGCAGTATTTT.